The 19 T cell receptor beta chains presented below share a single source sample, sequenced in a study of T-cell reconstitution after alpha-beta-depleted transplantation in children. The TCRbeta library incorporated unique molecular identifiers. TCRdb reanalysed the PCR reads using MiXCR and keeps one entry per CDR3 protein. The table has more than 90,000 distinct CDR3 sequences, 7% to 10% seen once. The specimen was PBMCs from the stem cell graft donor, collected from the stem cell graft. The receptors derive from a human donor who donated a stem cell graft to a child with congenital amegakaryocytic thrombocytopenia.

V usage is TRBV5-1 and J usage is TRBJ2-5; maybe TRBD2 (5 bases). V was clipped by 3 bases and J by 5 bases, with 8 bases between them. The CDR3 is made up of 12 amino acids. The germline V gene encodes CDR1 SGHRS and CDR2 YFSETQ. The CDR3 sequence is CASSYSGETQYF. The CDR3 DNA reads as TGCGCCAGCAGCTATTCGGGGGAGACCCAGTACTTC.

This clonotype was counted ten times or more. The DNA for the CDR3 is TGCGCCAGCAGCTTGGGTAGGGTTTCGCGGTCGGAGCAGTACTTC. Translated: CASSLGRVSRSEQYF. V gene TRBV5-1 combines with J gene TRBJ2-7; D gene uncertain. V was shortened by 0 bases and J by 7 bases, with 17 bases between the two germline ends. Per germline, CDR1 SGHRS and CDR2 YFSETQ. CDR3 length: 15 amino acids.

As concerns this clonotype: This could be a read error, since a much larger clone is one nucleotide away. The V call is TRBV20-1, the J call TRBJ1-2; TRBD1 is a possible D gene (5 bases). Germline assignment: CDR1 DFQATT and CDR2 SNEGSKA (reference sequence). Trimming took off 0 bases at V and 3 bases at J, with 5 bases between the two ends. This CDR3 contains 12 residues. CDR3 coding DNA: TGCAGTGCTAGAGACAGGGACTATGGCTACACCTTC. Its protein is CSARDRDYGYTF.

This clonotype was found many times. The CDR3 nucleotides are TGTGCCAGCTCAAACGGGCCTGAAGCTTTCTTT. Its protein product is CASSNGPEAFF. The J gene is TRBJ1-1, the V gene TRBV18; D uncertain. Trimming left V 5 bases short and J 6 bases short, with 7 bases between. Germline CDR1 reads KGHSH; CDR2 reads LQKENI. The CDR3 runs to 11 residues.

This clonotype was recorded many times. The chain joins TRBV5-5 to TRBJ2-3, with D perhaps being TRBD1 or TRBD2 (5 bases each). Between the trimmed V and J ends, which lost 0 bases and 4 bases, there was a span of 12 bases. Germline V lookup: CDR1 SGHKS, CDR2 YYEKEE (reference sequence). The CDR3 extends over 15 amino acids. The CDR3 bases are TGTGCCAGCAGCTTGGACGGGACCCGCCCAGATACGCAGTATTTT. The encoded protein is CASSLDGTRPDTQYF.

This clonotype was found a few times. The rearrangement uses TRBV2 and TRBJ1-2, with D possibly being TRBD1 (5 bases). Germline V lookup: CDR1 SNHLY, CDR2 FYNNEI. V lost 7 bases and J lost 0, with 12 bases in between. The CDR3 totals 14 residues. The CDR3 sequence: CASTRDGANYGYTF. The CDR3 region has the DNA TGTGCCAGCACCCGGGACGGAGCTAACTATGGCTACACCTTC. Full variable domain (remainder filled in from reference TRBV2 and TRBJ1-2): EPEVTQTPSHQVTQMGQEVILRCVPISNHLYFYWYRQILGQKVEFLVSFYNNEISEKSEIFDDQFSVERPDGSNFTLKIRSTKLEDSAMYFCASTRDGANYGYTFGSGTRLTVV.

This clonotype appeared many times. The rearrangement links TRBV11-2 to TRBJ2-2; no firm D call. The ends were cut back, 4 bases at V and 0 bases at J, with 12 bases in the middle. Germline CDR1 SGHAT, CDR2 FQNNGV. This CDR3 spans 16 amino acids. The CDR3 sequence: CASSSLRKANTGELFF. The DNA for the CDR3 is TGTGCCAGCAGCTCCTTGCGAAAGGCGAACACCGGGGAGCTGTTTTTT.

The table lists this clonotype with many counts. The CDR3 DNA sequence: TGTGCCATCAGTCTTGACAGGGGGAACACTGAAGCTTTCTTT. Protein product: CAISLDRGNTEAFF. The chain joins TRBV10-3 to TRBJ1-1, with 8 bases that match TRBD1. Germline V gives CDR1 ENHRY, CDR2 SYGVKD. V gave up 5 bases and J gave up 1 base; unmatched junction bases: 3. The CDR3 contains 14 residues.

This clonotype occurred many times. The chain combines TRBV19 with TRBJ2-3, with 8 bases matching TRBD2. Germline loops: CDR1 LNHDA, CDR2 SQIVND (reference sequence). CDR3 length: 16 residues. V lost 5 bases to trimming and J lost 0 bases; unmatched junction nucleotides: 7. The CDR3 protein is CASSLSLADSTDTQYF. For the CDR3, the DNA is TGTGCCAGTAGTCTATCACTAGCGGATAGCACAGATACGCAGTATTTT.

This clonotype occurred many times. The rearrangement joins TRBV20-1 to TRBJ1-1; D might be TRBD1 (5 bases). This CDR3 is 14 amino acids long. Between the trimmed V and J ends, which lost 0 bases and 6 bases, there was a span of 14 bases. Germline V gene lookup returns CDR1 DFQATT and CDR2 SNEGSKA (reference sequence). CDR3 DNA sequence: TGCAGTGCTAGAGATTGGAGGGCGGGGGCTGAAGCTTTCTTT. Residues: CSARDWRAGAEAFF.

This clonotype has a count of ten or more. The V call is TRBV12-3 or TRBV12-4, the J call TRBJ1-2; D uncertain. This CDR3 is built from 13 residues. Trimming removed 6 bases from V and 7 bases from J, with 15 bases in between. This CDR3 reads CASSQQRRSGYTF. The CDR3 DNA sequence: TGTGCCAGCAGCCAACAGCGCAGGAGTGGCTACACCTTC.

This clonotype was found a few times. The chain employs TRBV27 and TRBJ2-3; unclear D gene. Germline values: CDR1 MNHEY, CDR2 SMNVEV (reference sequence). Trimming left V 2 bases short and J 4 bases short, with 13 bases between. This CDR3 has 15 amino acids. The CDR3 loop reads CASSLQISLADTQYF. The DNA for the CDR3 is TGTGCCAGCAGTTTACAGATCTCATTGGCAGATACGCAGTATTTT.

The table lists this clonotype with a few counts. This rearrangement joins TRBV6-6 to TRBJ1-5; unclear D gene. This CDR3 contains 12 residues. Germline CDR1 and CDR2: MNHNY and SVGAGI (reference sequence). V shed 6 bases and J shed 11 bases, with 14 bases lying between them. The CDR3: CASSGGESAQHF. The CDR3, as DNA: TGTGCCAGCAGCGGAGGAGAATCAGCCCAGCATTTT.

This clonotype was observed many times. The CDR3 loop reads CSARGTSDYEQFF. The CDR3 DNA follows: TGCAGTGCTAGAGGGACTAGCGATTACGAGCAGTTCTTC. The chain combines TRBV20-1 with TRBJ2-1, with 9 bases identical to TRBD2. Germline CDR1 reads DFQATT; CDR2 reads SNEGSKA (reference sequence). The CDR3 loop spans 13 amino acids. V shed 1 base, J shed 10 bases, and the junction held 5 bases outside the gene matches.

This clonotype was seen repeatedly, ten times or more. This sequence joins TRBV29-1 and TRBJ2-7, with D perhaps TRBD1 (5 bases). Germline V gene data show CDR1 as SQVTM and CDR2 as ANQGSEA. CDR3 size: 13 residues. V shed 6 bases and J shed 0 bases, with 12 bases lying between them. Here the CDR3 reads CSVLKTDSYEQYF. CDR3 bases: TGCAGCGTCCTCAAGACAGACTCCTACGAGCAGTACTTC.

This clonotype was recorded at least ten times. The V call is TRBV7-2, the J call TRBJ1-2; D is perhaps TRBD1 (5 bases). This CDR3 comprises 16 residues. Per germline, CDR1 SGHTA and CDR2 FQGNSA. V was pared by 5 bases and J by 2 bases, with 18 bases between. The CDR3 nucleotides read TGTGCCAGCAGCCCTGCGGTCGGGGCCCCAAACTATGGCTACACCTTC. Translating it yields CASSPAVGAPNYGYTF.

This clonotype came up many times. DNA of the CDR3: TGTGCCAGCAGCTTCACTGGGGGGGGCACTGAAGCTTTCTTT. Translating it yields CASSFTGGGTEAFF. The gene calls are TRBV7-9 and TRBJ1-1; weak D call: TRBD1 (5 bases). The germline V gene has CDR1 SEHNR and CDR2 FQNEAQ (reference sequence). The CDR3 totals 14 residues. V lost 3 bases, J lost 4 bases, and 12 bases lay in between.

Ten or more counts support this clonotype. The CDR3 DNA follows: TGCGCCAGCAGCCCCTCACTGGACAGGGGAGCTGAAGCTTTCTTT. Translated: CASSPSLDRGAEAFF. The genes are TRBV5-1 and TRBJ1-1; the match to TRBD1 covers 9 bases. The CDR3 is 15 residues long. Germline V CDR1 and CDR2: SGHRS, YFSETQ. The ends lost 4 bases at V and 6 bases at J; junction bases unmatched: 10. Based on the CDR3 plus reference TRBV5-1 and TRBJ1-1, the full variable domain is KAGVTQTPRYLIKTRGQQVTLSCSPISGHRSVSWYQQTPGQGLQFLFEYFSETQRNKGNFPGRFSGRQFSNSRSEMNVSTLELGDSALYLCASSPSLDRGAEAFFGQGTRLTVV.

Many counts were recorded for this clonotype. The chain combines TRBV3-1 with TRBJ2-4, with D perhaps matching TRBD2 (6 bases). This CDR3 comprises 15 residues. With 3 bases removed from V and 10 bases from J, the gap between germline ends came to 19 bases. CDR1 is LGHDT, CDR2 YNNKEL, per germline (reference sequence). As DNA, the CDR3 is TGTGCCAGCAGCCATGACCTGGGAGGCCGGGGGATTCAGTACTTC. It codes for CASSHDLGGRGIQYF. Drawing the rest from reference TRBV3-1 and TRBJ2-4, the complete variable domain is DTAVSQTPKYLVTQMGNDKSIKCEQNLGHDTMYWYKQDSKKFLKIMFSYNNKELIINETVPNRFSPKSPDKAHLNLHINSLELGDSAVYFCASSHDLGGRGIQYFGAGTRLSVL.